Shown below are 28 T cell receptor beta chains from a single sample sequenced in a study of T cell responses to AZD1222 COVID-19 vaccine. Profiling relied on immunoSEQ multiplex PCR, and the TCRdb table lists in-frame clones only, not all of them. The sample consists of 80,000 or so clones, over 75% of them appearing once. Specimen: peripheral blood, collected 28 days after the second AZD1222 dose. These receptors were collected from an adult who received the AZD1222 COVID-19 vaccine.

The chain uses TRBV3-1 (or the pseudogene TRBV3-2) and TRBJ2-1; 7 nucleotides agree with TRBD1. With V trimmed by 5 bases and J by 14 bases, 9 bases remained unmatched. Germline V CDR1 and CDR2: LGHDT, YNNKEL (reference sequence). The CDR3 has 12 residues. CDR3 protein: CASSTRWDSKFF. The CDR3 DNA reads as TGTGCCAGCAGCACCAGGTGGGACAGCAAGTTCTTC.

The chain couples TRBV12-3 or TRBV12-4 to TRBJ1-1, with D unresolved. Trimming removed 3 bases at V and 6 bases at J, with 8 bases between. This CDR3 comprises 12 residues. This CDR3 is CASSLFSSEAFF. The CDR3 DNA sequence: TGTGCCAGCAGTTTGTTCTCTTCTGAAGCTTTCTTT.

This clone was detected only once. The CDR3 is CASSEVALNAYEQYF. CDR3 in DNA: TGTGCCAGCAGTGAAGTGGCTTTAAACGCCTACGAGCAGTACTTC. The rearrangement links TRBV2 to TRBJ2-7, with unresolved D. CDR1 is SNHLY and CDR2 is FYNNEI in the germline V gene. This CDR3 is built from 15 residues. Trimming stripped 1 base from V and 2 bases from J, with 12 bases between.

The chain employs TRBV15 and TRBJ2-3; D is perhaps TRBD2 (5 bases). Trimming left V 0 bases short and J 6 bases short, with 16 bases between. The CDR3 is 16 amino acids. Germline loops: CDR1 LNHNV, CDR2 YYDKDF (reference sequence). Here the CDR3 DNA reads TGTGCCACCAGCAGAGATATGAGCGCCGGGATGGATACGCAGTATTTT. Amino acids: CATSRDMSAGMDTQYF.

V usage is TRBV18 and J usage is TRBJ1-5; possible D gene TRBD1, 5 bases. CDR1 KGHSH and CDR2 LQKENI come from the germline V gene. The V end lost 6 bases, the J end lost 5 bases, and 11 bases lay between the germline ends. There are 13 residues in the CDR3. In nucleotides, the CDR3 is TGTGCCAGCTCGCGGGGCGAATATCAGCCCCAGCATTTT. Protein: CASSRGEYQPQHF.

The rearrangement links TRBV24-1 to TRBJ1-5; a weak D match, TRBD1 (5 bases). The CDR3 extends over 15 amino acids. The V end lost 4 bases, the J end lost 1 base, and 10 bases lay between the germline ends. CDR1 and CDR2 from the germline V gene are KGHDR and SFDVKD. CDR3 in DNA: TGTGCCACCAGTGAGGGGACGGTGAGCAATCAGCCCCAGCATTTT. The encoded protein is CATSEGTVSNQPQHF.

The chain carries TRBV14 and TRBJ2-7; 9 bases match TRBD1. Germline CDR1 SGHDN, CDR2 FVKESK. The length of the CDR3 is 17 residues. V was clipped by 0 bases and J by 3 bases; unmatched bases: 9. The CDR3 DNA reads TGTGCCAGCAGCCAAGATAAGCCAGGACAGGGGAACTACGAGCAGTACTTC. The encoded protein is CASSQDKPGQGNYEQYF.

The chain has TRBV13 and TRBJ1-1; 7 bases line up with TRBD1. In germline, CDR1 is PRHDT, CDR2 FYEKMQ (reference sequence). Germline trimming cut 0 bases from V and 4 bases from J; bases unmatched to any gene: 11. CDR3 length: 17 amino acids. CDR3 DNA sequence: TGTGCCAGCAGCTTAGGCCCCATAACGGCAGGGGGCACTGAAGCTTTCTTT. Translated, it gives CASSLGPITAGGTEAFF. Variable domain in full (rest from reference TRBV13 and TRBJ1-1): AAGVIQSPRHLIKEKRETATLKCYPIPRHDTVYWYQQGPGQDPQFLISFYEKMQSDKGSIPDRFSAQQFSDYHSELNMSSLELGDSALYFCASSLGPITAGGTEAFFGQGTRLTVV.

The sample holds a few counts of this clone. This rearrangement joins TRBV7-9 to TRBJ2-5; possible D gene TRBD2, 5 bases. The CDR3 is made up of 14 amino acids. Germline V gives CDR1 SEHNR, CDR2 FQNEAQ (reference sequence). The V and J ends lost 3 bases and 5 bases respectively, with 13 bases between them. CDR3 amino acids: CASSLGAVEETQYF. The CDR3 nucleotides read TGTGCCAGCAGCTTGGGAGCGGTGGAGGAGACCCAGTACTTC. Supplemented by reference TRBV7-9 and TRBJ2-5, the full variable domain reads DTGVSQNPRHKITKRGQNVTFRCDPISEHNRLYWYRQTLGQGPEFLTYFQNEAQLEKSRLLSDRFSAERPKGSFSTLEIQRTEQGDSAMYLCASSLGAVEETQYFGPGTRLLVL.

This chain connects TRBV6-6 to TRBJ2-5; 8 bases agree with TRBD1. The germline V gene has CDR1 MNHNY and CDR2 SVGAGI (reference sequence). The CDR3 covers 15 residues. V gave up 2 bases and J gave up 3 bases; unmatched junction bases: 5. The CDR3 sequence: CASSYLTGVEETQYF. CDR3 nucleotides: TGTGCCAGCAGTTACCTGACAGGGGTGGAAGAGACCCAGTACTTC.

This CDR3 reads CASSEVGAETQYF. CDR3 sequence (DNA): TGTGCCAGCAGTGAAGTCGGGGCCGAGACCCAGTACTTC. The V gene is TRBV2, the J gene TRBJ2-5; the D gene could be TRBD1 or TRBD2 (5 bases each). The V and J ends lost 1 base and 5 bases respectively, with 8 bases between them. This CDR3 is built from 13 residues. Germline CDR1 is SNHLY and CDR2 is FYNNEI.

J is TRBJ2-5 and V is TRBV19; D is perhaps TRBD1 or TRBD2 (6 bases each). The V gene's germline CDR1 is LNHDA and CDR2 SQIVND (reference sequence). The ends were cut back, 1 base at V and 2 bases at J, with 17 bases in the middle. This CDR3 has 17 residues. CDR3 DNA: TGTGCCAGTAGTATAGGCGGCAGGGGAGGAGAGCAAGAGACCCAGTACTTC. Protein: CASSIGGRGGEQETQYF.

The chain uses TRBV15 and TRBJ2-5, with D perhaps matching TRBD1 (5 bases). The CDR3 extends over 13 amino acids. Per germline, CDR1 LNHNV and CDR2 YYDKDF (reference sequence). Trimming pared 6 bases from V and 5 bases from J, leaving 13 bases between. The CDR3 is CATSFTGFETQYF. DNA for the CDR3: TGTGCCACCAGTTTTACAGGATTTGAGACCCAGTACTTC.

The rearrangement links TRBV12-3 or TRBV12-4 to TRBJ2-7; D call uncertain. V was pared by 3 bases and J by 4 bases, with 10 bases between. The CDR3 spans 13 residues. The CDR3 sequence: CASSLLDPYEQYF. CDR3 bases: TGTGCCAGCAGTTTGCTGGACCCGTACGAGCAGTACTTC.

The V and J genes are TRBV19 and TRBJ1-5; D gene ambiguous. V dropped 0 bases and J dropped 0 bases, with 9 bases sitting between them. The germline V gene encodes CDR1 LNHDA and CDR2 SQIVND (reference sequence). This CDR3 is 16 amino acids long. CDR3 in amino acids: CASSIDGAHSNQPQHF. CDR3 bases: TGTGCCAGTAGTATAGACGGCGCCCATAGCAATCAGCCCCAGCATTTT.

A few counts support this clone. The chain couples TRBV28 to TRBJ1-6; D perhaps matches TRBD1 (6 bases). CDR3 length: 12 amino acids. Trimming took 3 bases from V and 10 from J, leaving 7 bases between them. Germline V gives CDR1 MDHEN, CDR2 SYDVKM. The CDR3: CASSLGGSPLHF. In nucleotides, the CDR3 is TGTGCCAGCAGTTTGGGGGGCTCACCCCTCCACTTT.

CDR3 coding DNA: TGTGCCAGCAGTTCGGGGATCACCTACGAGCAGTACTTC. It yields the protein CASSSGITYEQYF. The rearrangement joins TRBV27 to TRBJ2-7; D is possibly TRBD2 (5 bases). The CDR3 contains 13 residues. CDR1 is MNHEY, CDR2 SMNVEV, per germline (reference sequence). Trimming left V 4 bases short and J 2 bases short, with 9 bases between.

In its sample, this clone was seen once. CDR3 amino acids: CASSIAAVGSYNEQFF. The CDR3 DNA reads as TGTGCCAGTAGTATTGCCGCCGTAGGCTCCTACAATGAGCAGTTCTTC. The chain joins TRBV19 to TRBJ2-1; D is unresolved. V was clipped by 3 bases and J by 0 bases, with 12 bases between them. From germline, CDR1 is LNHDA and CDR2 SQIVND (reference sequence). The CDR3 spans 16 residues.

The chain employs TRBV9 and TRBJ2-3; D not certain. This CDR3 is built from 13 residues. Per the germline V gene, CDR1 is SGDLS and CDR2 is YYNGEE. The V gene lost 2 bases and the J gene lost 6 bases, with 10 bases spanning the gap. The CDR3 here is CASSVSIRDTQYF. The CDR3 DNA sequence: TGTGCCAGCAGCGTTAGTATAAGGGATACGCAGTATTTT.

Only a few counts were recorded for this clone. The chain combines TRBV5-1 with TRBJ2-7, with 8 positions matching TRBD2. Trimming at V came to 3 bases and at J to 3 bases, leaving 5 bases not matched to a gene. The V gene's germline CDR1 is SGHRS and CDR2 YFSETQ. This CDR3 has 14 amino acids. In DNA form, the CDR3 reads TGCGCCAGCAGCTCGACGGGGGGGATCTACGAGCAGTACTTC. This sequence encodes CASSSTGGIYEQYF.

The CDR3 nucleotides read TGTGCCAGCAGCTTTGGTAAGGGGGCTGAAGCTTTCTTT. Its translation is CASSFGKGAEAFF. V and J are TRBV11-2 and TRBJ1-1; a weak D match, TRBD1 (6 bases). The CDR3 spans 13 residues. Germline V lookup: CDR1 SGHAT, CDR2 FQNNGV. V gave up 3 bases and J gave up 6 bases, with 11 bases separating them.

V gene TRBV9 combines with J gene TRBJ1-5; 9 bases are a match to TRBD1. In germline, CDR1 is SGDLS, CDR2 YYNGEE. The CDR3 spans 15 residues. V was clipped by 2 bases and J by 4 bases; unmatched bases: 4. The CDR3 region is CASSVGTGLNQPQHF. The CDR3 DNA reads TGTGCCAGCAGCGTCGGGACAGGGCTTAATCAGCCCCAGCATTTT. The full variable domain, with the rest looked up from reference TRBV9 and TRBJ1-5, is DSGVTQTPKHLITATGQRVTLRCSPRSGDLSVYWYQQSLDQGLQFLIQYYNGEERAKGNILERFSAQQFPDLHSELNLSSLELGDSALYFCASSVGTGLNQPQHFGDGTRLSIL.

The gene calls are TRBV5-1 and TRBJ1-6; the match to TRBD1 covers 7 bases. Germline trimming cut 0 bases from V and 9 bases from J; bases unmatched to any gene: 6. This CDR3 is 15 amino acids long. Germline loops: CDR1 SGHRS, CDR2 YFSETQ. The CDR3 DNA reads as TGCGCCAGCAGCTTGGGGTCAGGGGGGTTTTCACCCCTCCACTTT. Its translation: CASSLGSGGFSPLHF.

J is TRBJ2-7 and V is TRBV7-6, with 8 bases that match TRBD1. The ends lost 5 bases at V and 5 bases at J; junction bases unmatched: 8. Germline V lookup: CDR1 SGHVS, CDR2 FNYEAQ. The CDR3 sequence is 14 residues long. Here the CDR3 DNA reads TGTGCCAGCAGCCCAGGGGGCTCGAGGCACGAGCAGTACTTC. It is translated as CASSPGGSRHEQYF.

The chain carries TRBV6-1 and TRBJ1-6, with D maybe TRBD1 (5 bases). CDR3 length: 16 residues. Germline V gene data show CDR1 as MNHNS and CDR2 as SASEGT. V dropped 1 base and J dropped 9 bases, with 16 bases sitting between them. The CDR3 DNA sequence: TGTGCCAGCAGTGAAGACGGGGCAGGGTGGGGTTCACCCCTCCACTTT. Translation: CASSEDGAGWGSPLHF.

This chain connects TRBV6-5 to TRBJ1-6; possible D gene TRBD1, 5 bases. Germline V CDR1 and CDR2: MNHEY, SVGAGI. Between the trimmed V and J ends, which lost 0 bases and 7 bases, there was a span of 13 bases. This CDR3 has 16 residues. The CDR3 loop is CASSYSSGTNNSPLHF. The CDR3, as DNA: TGTGCCAGCAGTTACTCTTCCGGGACTAACAATTCACCCCTCCACTTT.

The V gene is TRBV6-5, the J gene TRBJ1-4, with 11 nucleotides matching TRBD1. Trimming took 2 bases from V and 7 from J; bases not matched to a gene: 6. This CDR3 comprises 16 residues. From germline, CDR1 is MNHEY and CDR2 SVGAGI. CDR3 region: CASSYRDRGIGEKLFF. In DNA, the CDR3 is TGTGCCAGCAGTTACCGGGACAGGGGGATTGGTGAAAAACTGTTTTTT.

In DNA, the CDR3 is TGTGCCAGCAGAATGGGACAGATTAATTCACCCCTCCACTTT. It specifies CASRMGQINSPLHF. V and J are TRBV6-6 and TRBJ1-6; TRBD1 aligns across 7 bases. Per the germline V gene, CDR1 is MNHNY and CDR2 is SVGAGI (reference sequence). V trimming: 6 bases; J trimming: 6 bases; junction bases outside the gene matches: 5. The CDR3 spans 14 residues.